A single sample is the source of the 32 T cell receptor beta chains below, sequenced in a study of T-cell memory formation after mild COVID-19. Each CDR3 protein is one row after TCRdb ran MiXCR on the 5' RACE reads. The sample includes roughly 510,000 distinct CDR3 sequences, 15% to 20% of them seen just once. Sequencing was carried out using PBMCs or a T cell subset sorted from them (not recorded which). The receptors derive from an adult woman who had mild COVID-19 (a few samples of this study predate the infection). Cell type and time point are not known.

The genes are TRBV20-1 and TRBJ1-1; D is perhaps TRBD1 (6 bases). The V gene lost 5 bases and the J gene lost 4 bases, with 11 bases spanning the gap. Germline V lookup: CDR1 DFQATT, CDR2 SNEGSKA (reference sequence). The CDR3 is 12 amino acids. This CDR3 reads CSAQQGFTEAFF. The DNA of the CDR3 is TGCAGTGCTCAGCAGGGGTTCACTGAAGCTTTCTTT.

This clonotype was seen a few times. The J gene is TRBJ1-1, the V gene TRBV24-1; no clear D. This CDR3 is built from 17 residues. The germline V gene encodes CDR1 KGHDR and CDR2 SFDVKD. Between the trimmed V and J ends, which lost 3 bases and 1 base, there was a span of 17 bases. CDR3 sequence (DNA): TGTGCCACCAGTGATGAACCCGGGCCAAGGGAGAACACTGAAGCTTTCTTT. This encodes CATSDEPGPRENTEAFF.

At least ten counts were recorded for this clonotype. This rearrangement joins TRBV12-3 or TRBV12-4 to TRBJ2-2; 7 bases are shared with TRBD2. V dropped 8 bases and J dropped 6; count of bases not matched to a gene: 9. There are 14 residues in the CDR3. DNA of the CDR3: TGTGCCAGCCTCCGACTAGCATCGGCCGGGGAGCTGTTTTTT. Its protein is CASLRLASAGELFF.

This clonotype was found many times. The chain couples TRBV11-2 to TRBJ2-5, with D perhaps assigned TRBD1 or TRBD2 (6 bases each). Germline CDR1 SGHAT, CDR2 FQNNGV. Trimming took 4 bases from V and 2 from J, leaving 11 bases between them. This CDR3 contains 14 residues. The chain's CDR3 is CASSWGARQETQYF. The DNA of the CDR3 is TGTGCCAGCAGCTGGGGGGCCAGACAAGAGACCCAGTACTTC.

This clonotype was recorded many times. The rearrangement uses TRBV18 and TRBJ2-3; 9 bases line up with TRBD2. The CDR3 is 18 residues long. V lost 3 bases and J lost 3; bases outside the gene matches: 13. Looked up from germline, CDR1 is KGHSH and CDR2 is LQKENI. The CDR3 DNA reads TGTGCCAGCTCACCGACCCCTACTCTAGCGGGACAGACAGATACGCAGTATTTT. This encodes CASSPTPTLAGQTDTQYF.

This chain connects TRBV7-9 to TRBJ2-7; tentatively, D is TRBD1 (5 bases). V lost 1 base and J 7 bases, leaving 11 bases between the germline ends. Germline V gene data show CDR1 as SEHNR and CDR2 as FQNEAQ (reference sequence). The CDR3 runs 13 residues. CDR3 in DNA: TGTGCCAGCAGCTTAGACGTGGGGCGTGAGCAGTACTTC. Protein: CASSLDVGREQYF.

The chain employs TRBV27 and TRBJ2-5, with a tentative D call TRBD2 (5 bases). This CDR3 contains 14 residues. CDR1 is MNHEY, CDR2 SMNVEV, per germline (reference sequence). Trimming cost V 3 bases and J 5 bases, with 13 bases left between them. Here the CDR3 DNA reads TGTGCCAGCAGTTTCTCCGGGATTTTGGAGACCCAGTACTTC. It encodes CASSFSGILETQYF.

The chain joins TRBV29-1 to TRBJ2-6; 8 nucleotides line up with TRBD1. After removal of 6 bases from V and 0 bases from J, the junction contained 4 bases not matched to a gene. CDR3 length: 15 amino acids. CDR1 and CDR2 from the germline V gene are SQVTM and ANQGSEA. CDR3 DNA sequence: TGCAGCGTAAGGACAGGGAACTCTGGGGCCAACGTCCTGACTTTC. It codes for CSVRTGNSGANVLTF.

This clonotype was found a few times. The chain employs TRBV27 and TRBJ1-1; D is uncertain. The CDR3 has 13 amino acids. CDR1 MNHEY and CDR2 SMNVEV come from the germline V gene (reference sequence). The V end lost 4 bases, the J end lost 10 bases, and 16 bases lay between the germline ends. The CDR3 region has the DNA TGTGCCAGCAGTTATGGGCTTACCTCCAGAGCTTTCTTT. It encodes CASSYGLTSRAFF.

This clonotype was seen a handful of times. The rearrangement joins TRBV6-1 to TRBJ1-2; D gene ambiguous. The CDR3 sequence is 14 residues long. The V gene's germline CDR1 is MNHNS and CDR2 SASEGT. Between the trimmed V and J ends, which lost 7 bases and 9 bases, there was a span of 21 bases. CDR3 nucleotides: TGTGCCAGCACCGAAAACCAGGTCTCCCCGAGCTACACCTTC. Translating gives CASTENQVSPSYTF.

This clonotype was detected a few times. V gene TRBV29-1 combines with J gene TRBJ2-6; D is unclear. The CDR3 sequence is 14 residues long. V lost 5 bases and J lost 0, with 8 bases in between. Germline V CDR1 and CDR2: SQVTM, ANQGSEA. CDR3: CSVPTGSGANVLTF. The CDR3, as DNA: TGCAGCGTTCCGACGGGCTCTGGGGCCAACGTCCTGACTTTC.

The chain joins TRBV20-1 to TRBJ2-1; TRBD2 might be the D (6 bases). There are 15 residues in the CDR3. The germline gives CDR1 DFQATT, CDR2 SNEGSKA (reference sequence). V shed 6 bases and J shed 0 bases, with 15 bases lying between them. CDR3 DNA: TGCAGTGCGCCCCCCCGGGGGATCTCCTACAATGAGCAGTTCTTC. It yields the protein CSAPPRGISYNEQFF.

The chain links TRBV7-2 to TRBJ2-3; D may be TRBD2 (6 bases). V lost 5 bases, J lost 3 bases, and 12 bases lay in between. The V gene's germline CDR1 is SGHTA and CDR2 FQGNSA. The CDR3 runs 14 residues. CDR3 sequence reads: CASSQGLPTDTQYF. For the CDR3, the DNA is TGTGCCAGCAGCCAAGGACTACCAACAGATACGCAGTATTTT.

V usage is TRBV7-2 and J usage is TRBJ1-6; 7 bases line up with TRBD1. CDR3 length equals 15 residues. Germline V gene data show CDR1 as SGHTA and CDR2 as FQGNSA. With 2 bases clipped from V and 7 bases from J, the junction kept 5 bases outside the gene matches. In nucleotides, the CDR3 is TGTGCCAGCAGCTTATCAGGGGACAGAAATTCACCCCTCCACTTT. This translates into CASSLSGDRNSPLHF.

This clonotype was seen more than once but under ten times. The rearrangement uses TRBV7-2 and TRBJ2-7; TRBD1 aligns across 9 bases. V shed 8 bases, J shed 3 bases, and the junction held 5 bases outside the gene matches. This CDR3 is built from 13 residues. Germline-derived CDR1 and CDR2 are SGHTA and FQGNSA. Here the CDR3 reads CASAGQGGYEQYF. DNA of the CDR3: TGTGCCAGCGCGGGACAGGGAGGCTACGAGCAGTACTTC.

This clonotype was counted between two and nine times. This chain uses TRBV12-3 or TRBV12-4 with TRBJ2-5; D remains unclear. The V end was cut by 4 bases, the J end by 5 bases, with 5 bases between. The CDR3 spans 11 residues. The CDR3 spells CASSWKETQYF. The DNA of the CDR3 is TGTGCCAGCAGTTGGAAGGAGACCCAGTACTTC.

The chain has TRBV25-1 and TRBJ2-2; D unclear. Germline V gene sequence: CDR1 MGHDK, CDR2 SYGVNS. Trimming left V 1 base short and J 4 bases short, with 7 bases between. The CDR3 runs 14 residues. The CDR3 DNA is TGTGCCAGCAGTGAATTTCGCGGCACCGGGGAGCTGTTTTTT. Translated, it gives CASSEFRGTGELFF.

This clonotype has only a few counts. Here the CDR3 DNA reads TGTGCCACCAGTGAGGACGTAAGCGGGGAGCTGTTTTTT. It yields the protein CATSEDVSGELFF. The gene calls are TRBV24-1 and TRBJ2-2; D gene ambiguous. From germline, CDR1 is KGHDR and CDR2 SFDVKD. Trimming stripped 4 bases from V and 7 bases from J, with 9 bases between. The CDR3 has 13 amino acids.

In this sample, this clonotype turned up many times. The CDR3 reads CASRPPTGTDNEQFF. For the CDR3, the DNA is TGTGCCAGCAGACCACCCACCGGGACCGACAATGAGCAGTTCTTC. The chain is built from TRBV6-2 or TRBV6-3 and TRBJ2-1; D is tentatively TRBD1 or TRBD2 (5 bases each). This CDR3 is 15 amino acids long. Between the trimmed V and J ends, which lost 6 bases and 5 bases, there was a span of 17 bases. Germline V CDR1 and CDR2: MNHEY, SVGEGT.

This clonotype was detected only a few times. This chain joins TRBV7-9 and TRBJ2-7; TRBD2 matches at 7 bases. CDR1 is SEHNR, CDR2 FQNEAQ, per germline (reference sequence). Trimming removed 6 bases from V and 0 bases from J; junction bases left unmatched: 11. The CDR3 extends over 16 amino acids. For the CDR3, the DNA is TGTGCCAGCAGGTCACCGGGGGGAGATGGCTCCTACGAGCAGTACTTC. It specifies CASRSPGGDGSYEQYF. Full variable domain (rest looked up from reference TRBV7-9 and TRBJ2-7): DTGVSQNPRHKITKRGQNVTFRCDPISEHNRLYWYRQTLGQGPEFLTYFQNEAQLEKSRLLSDRFSAERPKGSFSTLEIQRTEQGDSAMYLCASRSPGGDGSYEQYFGPGTRLTVT.

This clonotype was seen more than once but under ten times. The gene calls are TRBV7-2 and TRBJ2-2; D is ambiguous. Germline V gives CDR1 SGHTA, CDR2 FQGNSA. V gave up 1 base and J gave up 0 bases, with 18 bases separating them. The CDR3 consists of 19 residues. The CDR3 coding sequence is TGTGCCAGCAGCTTAGGGATTAAAGGCTACCCGACGAACACCGGGGAGCTGTTTTTT. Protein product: CASSLGIKGYPTNTGELFF. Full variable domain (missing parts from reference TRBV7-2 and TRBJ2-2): GAGVSQSPSNKVTEKGKDVELRCDPISGHTALYWYRQSLGQGLEFLIYFQGNSAPDKSGLPSDRFSAERTGGSVSTLTIQRTQQEDSAVYLCASSLGIKGYPTNTGELFFGEGSRLTVL.

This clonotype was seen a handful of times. CDR3 nucleotide sequence: TGCAGTGCTAGTGCACGCCGTTGGGACACCGACTACGAGCAGTACTTC. It encodes CSASARRWDTDYEQYF. The chain employs TRBV20-1 and TRBJ2-7, with D possibly matching TRBD1 (6 bases). The CDR3 contains 16 residues. Germline CDR1 and CDR2: DFQATT and SNEGSKA (reference sequence). Trimming removed 3 bases from V and 3 bases from J, with 21 bases in between.

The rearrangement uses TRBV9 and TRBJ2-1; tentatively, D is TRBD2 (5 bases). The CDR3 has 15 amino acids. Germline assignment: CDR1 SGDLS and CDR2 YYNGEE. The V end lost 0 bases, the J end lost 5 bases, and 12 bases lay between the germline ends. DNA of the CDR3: TGTGCCAGCAGCGTAGGGGCTAGCAAAAACAATGAGCAGTTCTTC. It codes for CASSVGASKNNEQFF.

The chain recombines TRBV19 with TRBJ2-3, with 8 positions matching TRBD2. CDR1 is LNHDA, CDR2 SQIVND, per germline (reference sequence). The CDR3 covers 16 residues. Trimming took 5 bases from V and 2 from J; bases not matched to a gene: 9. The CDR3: CASSAKAGADTDTQYF. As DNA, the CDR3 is TGTGCCAGTAGTGCTAAAGCGGGGGCCGACACAGATACGCAGTATTTT.

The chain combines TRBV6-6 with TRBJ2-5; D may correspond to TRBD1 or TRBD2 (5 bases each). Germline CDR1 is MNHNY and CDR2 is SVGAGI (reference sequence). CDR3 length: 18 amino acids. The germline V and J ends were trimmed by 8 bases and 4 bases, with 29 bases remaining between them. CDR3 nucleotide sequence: TGTGCCAGCCACGGAATGGTTGGGGCGCCACCCGCGGGAGAGACCCAGTACTTC. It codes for CASHGMVGAPPAGETQYF.

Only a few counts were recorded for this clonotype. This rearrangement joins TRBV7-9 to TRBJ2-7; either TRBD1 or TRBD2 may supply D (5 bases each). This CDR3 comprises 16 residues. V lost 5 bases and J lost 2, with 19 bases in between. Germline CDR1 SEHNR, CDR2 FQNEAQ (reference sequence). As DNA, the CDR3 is TGTGCCAGCAGCGCAACGTGGGGGATTATGGCCTACGAGCAGTACTTC. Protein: CASSATWGIMAYEQYF.

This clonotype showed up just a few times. CDR3 DNA sequence: TGTGCCAGCAAGAAGAGGGACAGGCAGGGGGAGACCCAGTACTTC. This codes for CASKKRDRQGETQYF. The rearrangement links TRBV27 to TRBJ2-5; TRBD1 aligns across 8 bases. Germline loops: CDR1 MNHEY, CDR2 SMNVEV (reference sequence). With 7 bases clipped from V and 5 bases from J, the junction kept 12 bases outside the gene matches. This CDR3 has 15 amino acids.

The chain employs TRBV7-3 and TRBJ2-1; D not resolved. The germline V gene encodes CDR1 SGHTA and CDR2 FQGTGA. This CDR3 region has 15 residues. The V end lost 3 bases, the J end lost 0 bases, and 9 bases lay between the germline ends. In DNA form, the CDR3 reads TGTGCCAGCAGCTTCATCGGAAGCTCCTACAATGAGCAGTTCTTC. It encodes CASSFIGSSYNEQFF.

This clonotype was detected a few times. CDR3 coding DNA: TGCGCCAGCAGCCGACAGACAAGTACTAACTATGGCTACACCTTC. Its translation is CASSRQTSTNYGYTF. The chain uses TRBV4-3 and TRBJ1-2, with a tentative D call TRBD1 (5 bases). The CDR3 has 15 residues. V was shortened by 4 bases and J by 0 bases, with 12 bases between the two germline ends. Germline V gene sequence: CDR1 LGHNA, CDR2 YSLEER.

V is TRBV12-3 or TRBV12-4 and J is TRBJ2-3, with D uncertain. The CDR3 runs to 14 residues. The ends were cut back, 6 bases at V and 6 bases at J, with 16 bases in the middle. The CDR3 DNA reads TGTGCCAGCAGCCAAAATGACCCCCCCGATACGCAGTATTTT. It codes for CASSQNDPPDTQYF.

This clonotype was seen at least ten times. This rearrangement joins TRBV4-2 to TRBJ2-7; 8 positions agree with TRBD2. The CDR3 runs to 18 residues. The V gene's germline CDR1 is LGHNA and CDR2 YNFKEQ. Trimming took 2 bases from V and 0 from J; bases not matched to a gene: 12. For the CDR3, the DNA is TGTGCCAGCAGCCAAAGAGCGGCAGCGGGAGTGGTCTCCTACGAGCAGTACTTC. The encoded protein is CASSQRAAAGVVSYEQYF.

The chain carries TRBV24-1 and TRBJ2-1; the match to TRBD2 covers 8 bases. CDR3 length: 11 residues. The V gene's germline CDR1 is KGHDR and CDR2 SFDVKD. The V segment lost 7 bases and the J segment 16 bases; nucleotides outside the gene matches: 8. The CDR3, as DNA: TGTGCCACCAGAAGAGGGACTAGGTCTTTCTTC. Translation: CATRRGTRSFF.